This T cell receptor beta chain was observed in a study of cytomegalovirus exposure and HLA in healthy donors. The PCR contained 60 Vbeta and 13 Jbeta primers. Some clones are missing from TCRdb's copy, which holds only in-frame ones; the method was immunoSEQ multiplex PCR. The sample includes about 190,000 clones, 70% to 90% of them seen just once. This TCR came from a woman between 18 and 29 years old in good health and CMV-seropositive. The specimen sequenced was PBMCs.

The CDR3 DNA is TGCGCCAGCAGCCAGGTTGCGACAGGTGTAAAAGCTTTCTTT. Its translation: CASSQVATGVKAFF. The chain links TRBV4-1 to TRBJ1-1; TRBD1 might be the D (6 bases). The CDR3 has 14 amino acids. Germline assignment: CDR1 MGHRA and CDR2 YSYEKL. V lost 3 bases and J 9 bases, leaving 17 bases between the germline ends.